This is a list of T cell receptor beta chains from one sample in a study of T cell responses to AZD1222 COVID-19 vaccine. The protocol was immunoSEQ multiplex PCR, while the TCRdb copy is restricted to in-frame clones and leaves out a portion. This table has approximately 170,000 clones, over 75% appearing once. The sample here was peripheral blood, taken on day 0 of AZD1222 vaccination. The source is an adult in good health. Each CDR3 is given with its conserved first and last residue. The D gene is left open where the match is weak. Clone size, where shown, is once, few, many, or a class for clones that have expanded.

NA	TRBJ1-4	TRBV7-9	TRBD1	CASSIRTGTNEKLFF	TGTGCCAGCAGCATACGGACAGGGACAAATGAAAAACTGTTTTTT
NA	TRBJ1-2	TRBV29-1	NA	CSVVQSNYGYTF	TGCAGCGTTGTGCAGTCTAACTATGGCTACACCTTC
few	TRBJ2-1	TRBV28	NA	CASSLGIWNEQFF	TGTGCCAGCAGTTTAGGGATATGGAATGAGCAGTTCTTC
NA	TRBJ2-7	TRBV28	NA	CASETAELSYEQYF	TGTGCCAGCGAGACAGCTGAATTATCCTACGAGCAGTACTTC
NA	TRBJ2-3	TRBV15	NA	CATSRGQVSTDTQYF	TGTGCCACCAGCAGAGGACAGGTCAGCACAGATACGCAGTATTTT
NA	TRBJ1-1	TRBV7-2	NA	CASSLVVKGGAEAFF	TGTGCCAGCAGCTTAGTGGTTAAGGGAGGGGCTGAAGCTTTCTTT
NA	TRBJ2-7	TRBV11-2	NA	CASSLGGAVYEQYF	TGTGCCAGCAGCTTAGGGGGGGCCGTATACGAGCAGTACTTC
NA	TRBJ2-7	TRBV6-5	TRBD1	CASGQGTYEQYF	TGTGCCAGCGGACAGGGTACCTACGAGCAGTACTTC
NA	TRBJ2-3	TRBV7-2	NA	CASTRPAGTDTQYF	TGTGCCAGCACCCGACCGGCAGGTACAGATACGCAGTATTTT
NA	TRBJ2-3	TRBV6-5	NA	CASSYSVGGTDTQYF	TGTGCCAGCAGTTACTCGGTCGGGGGCACAGATACGCAGTATTTT
NA	TRBJ1-2	TRBV9	NA	CASSLPGGYTF	TGTGCCAGCAGCTTGCCGGGCGGCTACACCTTC
NA	TRBJ1-2	TRBV7-3	NA	CASSTAQMEWDGYTF	TGTGCCAGCAGCACCGCTCAGATGGAGTGGGATGGCTACACCTTC
NA	TRBJ2-7	TRBV6-2/TRBV6-3	NA	CASSRRTAFSYEQYF	TGTGCCAGCAGTCGACGGACAGCCTTTTCCTACGAGCAGTACTTC
NA	TRBJ1-6	TRBV10-3	NA	CAIQMDTNSPLHF	TGTGCCATTCAGATGGATACGAATTCACCCCTCCACTTT
NA	TRBJ1-2	TRBV9	TRBD1	CASSERTGGHYGYTF	TGTGCCAGCAGCGAGCGGACAGGGGGCCACTATGGCTACACCTTC
NA	TRBJ2-7	TRBV21-1	NA	CASSTQGLAGGYEQYF	TGTGCCAGCAGCACTCAGGGACTAGCGGGGGGTTACGAGCAGTACTTC
NA	TRBJ1-4	TRBV28	TRBD1	CASSQTGPNEKLFF	TGTGCCAGCAGTCAGACAGGGCCTAATGAAAAACTGTTTTTT
NA	TRBJ1-5	TRBV6-2/TRBV6-3	NA	CASSYFSFEQPQHF	TGTGCCAGCAGTTATTTCAGTTTCGAACAGCCCCAGCATTTT
NA	TRBJ2-3	TRBV19	TRBD2	CASSIIAGGLSDTQYF	TGTGCCAGTAGTATCATAGCGGGGGGGCTTTCAGATACGCAGTATTTT
NA	TRBJ2-1	TRBV9	NA	CASSVLGVSSYNEQFF	TGTGCCAGCAGCGTATTGGGGGTCAGCTCCTACAATGAGCAGTTCTTC
once	TRBJ1-4	TRBV7-9	NA	CASSPLPVGPINEKLFF	TGTGCCAGCAGCCCCTTACCGGTAGGCCCTATAAATGAAAAACTGTTTTTT
NA	TRBJ1-4	TRBV29-1	NA	CSVEAPFFGNEKLFF	TGCAGCGTTGAAGCCCCCTTCTTTGGTAATGAAAAACTGTTTTTT
NA	TRBJ2-3	TRBV2	TRBD2	CASTGLAGLNTQYF	TGTGCCAGCACTGGGCTAGCGGGTTTGAATACGCAGTATTTT
many	TRBJ2-1	TRBV9	NA	CASSVFWTAYNEQFF	TGTGCCAGCAGCGTATTCTGGACGGCCTACAATGAGCAGTTCTTC
NA	TRBJ2-7	TRBV7-9	NA	CASSLLPLEQYF	TGTGCCAGCAGCTTACTCCCGCTTGAGCAGTACTTC
NA	TRBJ1-4	TRBV19	NA	CASSIVGSNEKLFF	TGTGCCAGTAGTATAGTCGGCAGTAATGAAAAACTGTTTTTT